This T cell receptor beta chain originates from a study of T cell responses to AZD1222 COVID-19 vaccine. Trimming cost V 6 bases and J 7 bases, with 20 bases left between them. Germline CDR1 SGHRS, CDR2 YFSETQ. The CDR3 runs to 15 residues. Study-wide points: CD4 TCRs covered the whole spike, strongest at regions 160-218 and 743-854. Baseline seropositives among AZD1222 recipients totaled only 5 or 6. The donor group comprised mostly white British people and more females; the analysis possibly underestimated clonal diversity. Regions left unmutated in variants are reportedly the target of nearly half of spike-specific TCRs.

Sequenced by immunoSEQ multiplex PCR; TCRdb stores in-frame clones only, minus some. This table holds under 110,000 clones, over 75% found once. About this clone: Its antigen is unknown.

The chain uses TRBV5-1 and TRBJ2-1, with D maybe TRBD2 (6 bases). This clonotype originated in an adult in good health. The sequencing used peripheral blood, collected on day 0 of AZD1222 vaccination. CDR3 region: CASNFGGELINEQFF. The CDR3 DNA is TGCGCCAGCAACTTTGGAGGGGAGCTAATAAATGAGCAGTTCTTC.